This T cell receptor beta chain was identified during a study of blood T cell repertoires in COVID-19. Trimming took 5 bases from V and 4 from J, leaving 14 bases between them. This CDR3 contains 14 residues. The germline CDR1 and CDR2 sequences are MNHEY and SMNVEV (reference sequence). Authors' data handling: Estimated nucleated cell counts came from reference gene primer amplification. Repertoires were generated with immunoSEQ multiplex PCR, while TCRdb's copy carries only in-frame clones and drops some. The V and J calls and clone size were taken over from that table, and D and trimming were inferred from the DNA. The sample includes about 300,000 clones, nearly 90% of them seen just once.

Sequencing was done on a sample of PBMCs or T cells enriched from blood (not recorded which). The TCR was taken from a woman aged 45-59 years who had been exposed to COVID-19. The gene calls are TRBV27 and TRBJ2-5; a possible D gene is TRBD1 (6 bases). The CDR3 bases are TGTGCCAGCAGTACAAAACAGGGTCGAGAGACCCAGTACTTC. This translates into CASSTKQGRETQYF.